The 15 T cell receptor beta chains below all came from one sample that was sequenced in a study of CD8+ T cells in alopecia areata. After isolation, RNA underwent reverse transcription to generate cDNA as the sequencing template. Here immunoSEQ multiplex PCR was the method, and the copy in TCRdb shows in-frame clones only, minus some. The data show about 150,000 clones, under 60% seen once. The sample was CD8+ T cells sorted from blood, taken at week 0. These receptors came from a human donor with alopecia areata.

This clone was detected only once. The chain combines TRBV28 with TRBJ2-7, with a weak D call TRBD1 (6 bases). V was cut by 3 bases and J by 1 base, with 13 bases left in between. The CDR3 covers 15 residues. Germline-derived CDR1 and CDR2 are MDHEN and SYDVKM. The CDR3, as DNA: TGTGCCAGCAGTTTTGTCGCAGGGGATTCCTACGAGCAGTACTTC. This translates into CASSFVAGDSYEQYF.

This CDR3 reads CASSFVSEQGVYGYTF. In nucleotides, the CDR3 is TGCGCCAGCAGCTTTGTCAGCGAACAGGGTGTCTATGGCTACACCTTC. The rearrangement joins TRBV5-1 to TRBJ1-2; a possible D gene is TRBD1 (6 bases). This CDR3 spans 16 amino acids. With 2 bases removed from V and 4 bases from J, the gap between germline ends came to 18 bases. Germline V CDR1 and CDR2: SGHRS, YFSETQ.

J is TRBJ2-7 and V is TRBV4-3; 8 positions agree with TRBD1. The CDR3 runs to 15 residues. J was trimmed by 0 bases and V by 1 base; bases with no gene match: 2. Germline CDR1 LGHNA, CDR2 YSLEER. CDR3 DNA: TGCGCCAGCAGCCAAGGGACAGGGCACTCCTACGAGCAGTACTTC. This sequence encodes CASSQGTGHSYEQYF.

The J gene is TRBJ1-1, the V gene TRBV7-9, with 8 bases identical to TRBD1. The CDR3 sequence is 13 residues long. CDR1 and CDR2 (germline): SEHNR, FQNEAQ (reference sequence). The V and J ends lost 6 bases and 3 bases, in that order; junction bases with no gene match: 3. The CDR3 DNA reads TGTGCCAGCAGTTCACAGGGGGACACTGAAGCTTTCTTT. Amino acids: CASSSQGDTEAFF.

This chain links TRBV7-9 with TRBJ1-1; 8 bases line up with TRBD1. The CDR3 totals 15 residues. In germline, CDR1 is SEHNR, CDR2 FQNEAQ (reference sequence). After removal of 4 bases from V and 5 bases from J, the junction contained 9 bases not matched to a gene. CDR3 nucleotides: TGTGCCAGCAGCTCGACAGGGGCCCAGGGGACTGAAGCTTTCTTT. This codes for CASSSTGAQGTEAFF.

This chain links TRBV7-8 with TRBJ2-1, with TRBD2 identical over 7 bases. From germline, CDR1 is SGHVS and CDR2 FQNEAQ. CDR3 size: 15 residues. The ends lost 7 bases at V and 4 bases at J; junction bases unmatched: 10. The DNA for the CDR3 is TGTGCCAGCATCTCCGGGAAGGGACTATACAATGAGCAGTTCTTC. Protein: CASISGKGLYNEQFF.

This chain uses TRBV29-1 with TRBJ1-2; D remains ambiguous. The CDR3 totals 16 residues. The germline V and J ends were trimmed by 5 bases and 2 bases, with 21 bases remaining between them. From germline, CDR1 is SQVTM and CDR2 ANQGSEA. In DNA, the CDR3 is TGCAGCGTTCTCGGGTTGATTGACAATACAAACTATGGCTACACCTTC. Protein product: CSVLGLIDNTNYGYTF.

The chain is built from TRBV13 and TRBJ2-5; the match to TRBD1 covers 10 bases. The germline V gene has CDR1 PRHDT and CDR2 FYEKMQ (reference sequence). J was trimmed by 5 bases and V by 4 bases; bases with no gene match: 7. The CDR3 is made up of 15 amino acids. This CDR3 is CASSSRGTGEETQYF. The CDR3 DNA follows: TGTGCCAGCAGCTCACGCGGGACAGGGGAGGAGACCCAGTACTTC.

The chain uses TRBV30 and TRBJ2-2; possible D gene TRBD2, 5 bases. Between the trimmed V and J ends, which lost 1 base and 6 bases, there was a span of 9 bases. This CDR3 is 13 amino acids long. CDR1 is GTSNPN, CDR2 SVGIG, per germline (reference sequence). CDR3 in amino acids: CAWSAGSAGELFF. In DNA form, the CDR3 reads TGTGCCTGGAGTGCGGGGTCGGCCGGGGAGCTGTTTTTT.

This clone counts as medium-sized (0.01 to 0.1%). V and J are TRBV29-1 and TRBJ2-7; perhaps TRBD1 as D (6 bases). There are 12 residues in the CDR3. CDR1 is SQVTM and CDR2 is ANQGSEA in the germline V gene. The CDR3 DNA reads TGCACTCCCCGGGACAAGTTGAGGGAGCAGTACTTC. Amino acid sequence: CTPRDKLREQYF.

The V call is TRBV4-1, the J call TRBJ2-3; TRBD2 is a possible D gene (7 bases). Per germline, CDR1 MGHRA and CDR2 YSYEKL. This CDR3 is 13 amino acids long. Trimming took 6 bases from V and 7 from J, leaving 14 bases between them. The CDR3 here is CASRGGGTNTQYF. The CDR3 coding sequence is TGCGCCAGCAGAGGGGGAGGGACAAATACGCAGTATTTT.

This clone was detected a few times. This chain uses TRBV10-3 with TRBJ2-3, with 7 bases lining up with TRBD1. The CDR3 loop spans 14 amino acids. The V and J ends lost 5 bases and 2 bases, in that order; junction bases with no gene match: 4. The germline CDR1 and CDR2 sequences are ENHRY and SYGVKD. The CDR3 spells CAISYDRATDTQYF. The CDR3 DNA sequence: TGTGCCATCAGTTATGACAGGGCCACAGATACGCAGTATTTT.

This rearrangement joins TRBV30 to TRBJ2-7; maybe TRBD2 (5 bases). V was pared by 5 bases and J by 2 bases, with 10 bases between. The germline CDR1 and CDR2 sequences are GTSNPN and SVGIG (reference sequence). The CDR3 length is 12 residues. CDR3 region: CAWGLGAYEQYF. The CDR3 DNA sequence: TGTGCCTGGGGACTGGGTGCCTACGAGCAGTACTTC.

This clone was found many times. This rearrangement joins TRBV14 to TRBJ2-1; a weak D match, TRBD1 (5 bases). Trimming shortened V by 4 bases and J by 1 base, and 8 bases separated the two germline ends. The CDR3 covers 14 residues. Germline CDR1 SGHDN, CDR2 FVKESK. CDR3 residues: CASSRRQSYNEQFF. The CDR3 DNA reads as TGTGCCAGCAGCCGAAGACAGTCCTACAATGAGCAGTTCTTC.

This CDR3 reads CSVVGSEKLFF. CDR3 nucleotide sequence: TGCAGCGTTGTTGGCTCTGAAAAACTGTTTTTT. The chain recombines TRBV29-1 with TRBJ1-4; D call uncertain. V lost 4 bases, J lost 7 bases, and 7 bases lay in between. CDR1 SQVTM and CDR2 ANQGSEA come from the germline V gene. The CDR3 runs to 11 residues.